This T cell receptor beta chain was captured by sequencing in a study of pediatric ulcerative colitis. Across the study: Most patients had pancolitis, and two had left-sided colitis.

This clone was seen just once. The antigen remains unidentified. The diagnostic colonoscopy in ulcerative colitis patients preceded any immunosuppressive treatment. Produced via immunoSEQ multiplex PCR; TCRdb's table is partial and in-frame only. The data contain 55,000 to 75,000 clones, 86% of them singletons. The CDR3 is 14 amino acids. Trimming took off 1 base at V and 5 bases at J, with 11 bases between the two ends. Germline-derived CDR1 and CDR2 are SNHLY and FYNNEI. Whole-study findings and limits: All ulcerative colitis patients, but no controls, carried two rectal clonotypes. Acute severe colitis showed lower rectal diversity from clonal expansions.

The specimen was blood. The chain employs TRBV2 and TRBJ2-5; D not resolved. The sequence was collected from a boy younger than 18 with severe ulcerative colitis. The CDR3 DNA is TGTGCCAGCAGTGAAGGTGGGCTTCGGGAGACCCAGTACTTC. Translation: CASSEGGLRETQYF.